Below are 19 T cell receptor beta chains sequenced from a single sample in a study of blood T cell repertoires in COVID-19. Data came from immunoSEQ multiplex PCR; TCRdb stores just in-frame clones and leaves some out. Of around 140,000 clones in the sample, around 80% were seen once. Sequencing input: PBMCs or T cells enriched from blood (not recorded which). These receptors all come from a man in his forties with acute COVID-19.

The rearrangement uses TRBV5-1 and TRBJ2-3; 12 bases are a match to TRBD2. Trimming at V came to 4 bases and at J to 6 bases, leaving 6 bases not matched to a gene. Germline CDR1 SGHRS, CDR2 YFSETQ. The CDR3 totals 15 residues. CDR3 sequence: CASSPKTSGGDTQYF. DNA for the CDR3: TGCGCCAGCAGCCCGAAGACTAGCGGGGGCGATACGCAGTATTTT.

The genes are TRBV28 and TRBJ2-7; 7 bases fit TRBD1. Germline V CDR1 and CDR2: MDHEN, SYDVKM. V trimming: 7 bases; J trimming: 4 bases; junction bases outside the gene matches: 7. The length of the CDR3 is 13 residues. Here the CDR3 reads CASKGADGYEQYF. The CDR3 DNA follows: TGTGCCAGCAAGGGGGCAGATGGATACGAGCAGTACTTC.

The CDR3 is CASSFSAGGIDEQFF. The CDR3 DNA is TGTGCCAGCAGCTTTTCAGCAGGGGGCATAGATGAGCAGTTCTTC. J is TRBJ2-1 and V is TRBV5-4, with 8 positions matching TRBD1. V lost 2 bases, J lost 8 bases, and 9 bases stayed unmatched. From germline, CDR1 is SGHNT and CDR2 YYREEE (reference sequence). The CDR3 consists of 15 residues. Complete variable domain (other parts from reference TRBV5-4 and TRBJ2-1): ETGVTQSPTHLIKTRGQQVTLRCSSQSGHNTVSWYQQALGQGPQFIFQYYREEENGRGNFPPRFSGLQFPNYSSELNVNALELDDSALYLCASSFSAGGIDEQFFGPGTRLTVL.

DNA for the CDR3: TGCGCCAGCAGCTTAAAGACAGGGGGTATCCACGAGCAGTACTTC. This codes for CASSLKTGGIHEQYF. The chain is built from TRBV5-1 and TRBJ2-7; 9 bases line up with TRBD1. The CDR3 consists of 15 residues. Germline V CDR1 and CDR2: SGHRS, YFSETQ. J lost 5 bases, V lost 2 bases, and 8 bases had no gene match.

The rearrangement links TRBV28 to TRBJ2-5, with 7 bases identical to TRBD2. Trimming cost V 8 bases and J 0 bases; bases outside gene matches: 9. The CDR3 sequence is 15 residues long. CDR1 and CDR2 from the germline V gene are MDHEN and SYDVKM. CDR3 in amino acids: CASVSASGNQETQYF. CDR3 DNA sequence: TGTGCCAGCGTTTCGGCGAGCGGGAACCAAGAGACCCAGTACTTC.

The table lists this clone with a few counts. This chain connects TRBV19 to TRBJ1-3; D perhaps matches TRBD1 (6 bases). This CDR3 comprises 14 residues. With 9 bases removed from V and 0 bases from J, the gap between germline ends came to 12 bases. Germline V gene sequence: CDR1 LNHDA, CDR2 SQIVND (reference sequence). The CDR3 DNA reads TGTGCCAGCAAACAGGGACACTCTGGAAACACCATATATTTT. Amino acids: CASKQGHSGNTIYF.

The chain has TRBV28 and TRBJ1-2; no reliable D call. Germline V gene data show CDR1 as MDHEN and CDR2 as SYDVKM. The CDR3 spans 14 residues. Trimming left V 6 bases short and J 3 bases short, with 14 bases between. The CDR3 DNA follows: TGTGCCAGCAGGTCAGGCCCTTTTTACTATGGCTACACCTTC. It translates to CASRSGPFYYGYTF.

This clone was detected a few times. V usage is TRBV7-2 and J usage is TRBJ2-2; D unresolved. The CDR3 contains 15 residues. The V end lost 5 bases, the J end lost 2 bases, and 12 bases lay between the germline ends. CDR1 and CDR2 (germline): SGHTA, FQGNSA. CDR3 sequence: CASSPSLLNTGELFF. Written as DNA, the CDR3 is TGTGCCAGCAGCCCCTCCCTTCTAAACACCGGGGAGCTGTTTTTT. The variable domain in full, completed from reference TRBV7-2 and TRBJ2-2, reads GAGVSQSPSNKVTEKGKDVELRCDPISGHTALYWYRQSLGQGLEFLIYFQGNSAPDKSGLPSDRFSAERTGGSVSTLTIQRTQQEDSAVYLCASSPSLLNTGELFFGEGSRLTVL.

The chain joins TRBV5-1 to TRBJ2-2, with D maybe TRBD2 (5 bases). Germline lookup yields CDR1 SGHRS and CDR2 YFSETQ. The CDR3 covers 16 residues. V shed 1 base and J shed 3 bases, with 13 bases lying between them. The CDR3 region has the DNA TGCGCCAGCAGCTTGCGCTCCCCGAGGGACACCGGGGAGCTGTTTTTT. Translated: CASSLRSPRDTGELFF.

The V call is TRBV7-3, the J call TRBJ2-1, with 11 bases lining up with TRBD2. The germline CDR1 and CDR2 sequences are SGHTA and FQGTGA. V was pared by 5 bases and J by 8 bases, with 14 bases of the junction left unmatched. The CDR3 sequence is 17 residues long. This CDR3 is CASSRLLAGGGLDEQFF. The CDR3 DNA reads TGTGCCAGCAGCCGACTCCTAGCGGGAGGAGGGTTAGATGAGCAGTTCTTC.

The CDR3: CASSMEFIVSGNTIYF. DNA of the CDR3: TGTGCCAGTAGTATGGAGTTTATCGTCTCTGGAAACACCATATATTTT. The chain links TRBV19 to TRBJ1-3; the D is unclear. Germline CDR1 and CDR2: LNHDA and SQIVND (reference sequence). There are 16 residues in the CDR3. Trimming stripped 3 bases from V and 0 bases from J, with 12 bases between.

Turning to this clone: The identical CDR3 is also encoded by other nucleotide sequences in the sample. The J gene is TRBJ2-5, the V gene TRBV11-3, with unresolved D. Germline loops: CDR1 SGHNT, CDR2 YENEEA. The length of the CDR3 is 13 residues. V lost 5 bases and J lost 4, with 11 bases in between. The CDR3 reads CASSVRVGETQYF. The CDR3 DNA is TGTGCCAGCAGCGTTCGGGTGGGAGAGACCCAGTACTTC.

This rearrangement joins TRBV24-1 to TRBJ2-5; possibly TRBD2 for D (5 bases). V lost 7 bases and J lost 5, with 19 bases in between. Germline values: CDR1 KGHDR, CDR2 SFDVKD. The CDR3 has 15 amino acids. The CDR3 loop is CATSRRGLGGETQYF. The CDR3 DNA is TGTGCCACCAGCCGGCGCGGGTTGGGCGGGGAGACCCAGTACTTC.

V and J are TRBV28 and TRBJ1-1, with 10 bases lining up with TRBD1. Germline CDR1 and CDR2: MDHEN and SYDVKM. The CDR3 has 16 residues. Trimming took 6 bases from V and 5 from J; bases not matched to a gene: 12. In DNA, the CDR3 is TGTGCCAGCAGCCCCATCCCGGGACAGGGGCGGACTGAAGCTTTCTTT. It codes for CASSPIPGQGRTEAFF.

The gene calls are TRBV30 and TRBJ1-2; tentatively, D is TRBD1 (6 bases). Deletions cut 3 bases from V and 8 bases from J, with 16 bases between. CDR3 length: 13 residues. Germline CDR1 is GTSNPN and CDR2 is SVGIG (reference sequence). This chain's CDR3 is CAWSRRDTGGYTF. Here the CDR3 DNA reads TGTGCCTGGAGCCGCCGGGACACGGGAGGCTACACCTTC.

The CDR3 loop reads CASSQGRGSYGYTF. As DNA, the CDR3 is TGTGCCAGCAGCCAAGGGAGGGGCTCCTATGGCTACACCTTC. This chain uses TRBV3-1 (or the pseudogene TRBV3-2) with TRBJ1-2, with D perhaps TRBD1 (5 bases). CDR3 size: 14 residues. Trimming pared 1 base from V and 4 bases from J, leaving 10 bases between. Germline-derived CDR1 and CDR2 are LGHDT and YNNKEL (reference sequence).

V is TRBV24-1 and J is TRBJ2-5; 10 bases agree with TRBD2. J was trimmed by 5 bases and V by 2 bases; bases with no gene match: 4. The CDR3 runs to 15 residues. CDR1 and CDR2 (germline): KGHDR, SFDVKD. The CDR3 region is CATSDSSGSGETQYF. As DNA, the CDR3 is TGTGCCACCAGTGATTCTAGCGGGAGTGGGGAGACCCAGTACTTC.

This clone was counted once. The chain carries TRBV6-5 and TRBJ1-1; 8 bases are a match to TRBD1. CDR3 length: 15 amino acids. Germline V gene sequence: CDR1 MNHEY, CDR2 SVGAGI. Unmatched junction bases numbered 5, after V lost 5 bases and J lost 0 bases. The CDR3 bases are TGTGCCAGCAGTCTCGGACAGGGATTGAACACTGAAGCTTTCTTT. It encodes CASSLGQGLNTEAFF.

The V and J genes are TRBV18 and TRBJ2-3; D ambiguous. The CDR3 runs 14 residues. CDR1 and CDR2 from the germline V gene are KGHSH and LQKENI. V shed 3 bases and J shed 0 bases, with 7 bases lying between them. The CDR3 DNA is TGTGCCAGCTCACCCCTTACTAGCACAGATACGCAGTATTTT. Its translation: CASSPLTSTDTQYF.